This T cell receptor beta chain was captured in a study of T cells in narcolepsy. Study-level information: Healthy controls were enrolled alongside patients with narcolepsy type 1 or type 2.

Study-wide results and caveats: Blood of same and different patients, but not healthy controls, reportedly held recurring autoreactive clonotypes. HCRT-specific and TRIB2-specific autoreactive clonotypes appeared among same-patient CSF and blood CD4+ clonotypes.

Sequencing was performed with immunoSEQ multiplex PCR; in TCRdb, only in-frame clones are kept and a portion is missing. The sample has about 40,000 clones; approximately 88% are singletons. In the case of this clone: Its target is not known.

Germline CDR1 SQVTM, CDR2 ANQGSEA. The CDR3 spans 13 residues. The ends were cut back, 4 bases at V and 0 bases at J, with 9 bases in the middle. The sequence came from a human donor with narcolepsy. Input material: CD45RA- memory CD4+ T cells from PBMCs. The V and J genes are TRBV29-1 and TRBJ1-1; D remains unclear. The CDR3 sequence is CSVVDPMNTEAFF. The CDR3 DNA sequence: TGCAGCGTTGTAGATCCCATGAACACTGAAGCTTTCTTT.